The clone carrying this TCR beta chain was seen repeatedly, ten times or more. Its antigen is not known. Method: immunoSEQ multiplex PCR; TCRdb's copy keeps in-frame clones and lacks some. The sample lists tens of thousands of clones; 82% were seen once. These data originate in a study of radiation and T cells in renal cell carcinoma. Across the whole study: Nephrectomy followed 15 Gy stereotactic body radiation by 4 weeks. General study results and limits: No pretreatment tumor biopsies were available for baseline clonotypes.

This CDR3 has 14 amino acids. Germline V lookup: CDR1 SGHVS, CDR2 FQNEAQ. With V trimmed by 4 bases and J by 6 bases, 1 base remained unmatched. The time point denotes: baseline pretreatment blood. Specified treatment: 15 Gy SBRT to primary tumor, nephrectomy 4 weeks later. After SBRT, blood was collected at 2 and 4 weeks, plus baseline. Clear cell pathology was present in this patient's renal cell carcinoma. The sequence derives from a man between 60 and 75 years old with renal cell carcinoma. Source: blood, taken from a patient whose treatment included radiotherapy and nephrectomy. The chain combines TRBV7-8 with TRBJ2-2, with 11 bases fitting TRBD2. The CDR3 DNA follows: TGTGCCAGCAGCTCGACTAGCGGGGCCGGGGAGCTGTTTTTT. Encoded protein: CASSSTSGAGELFF. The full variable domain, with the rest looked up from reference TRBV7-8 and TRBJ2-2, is GAGVSQSPRYKVAKRGQDVALRCDPISGHVSLFWYQQALGQGPEFLTYFQNEAQLDKSGLPSDRFFAERPEGSVSTLKIQRTQQEDSAVYLCASSSTSGAGELFFGEGSRLTVL.